This TCR beta chain originates from a study of cytomegalovirus exposure and HLA in healthy donors. Clones were sequenced by immunoSEQ multiplex PCR, and TCRdb holds only the in-frame ones, with some missing. The sample consists of 150,000 to 200,000 clones, roughly 82% of them appearing once. The germline V gene has CDR1 MNHNS and CDR2 SASEGT. Between the trimmed V and J ends, which lost 1 base and 6 bases, there was a span of 12 bases. CDR3 length: 14 residues. This chain uses TRBV6-1 with TRBJ1-2; the D gene is possibly TRBD1 (6 bases). The origin of this receptor is a woman aged 18-29 years in good health and CMV-seronegative. Sequencing was performed on PBMCs. The CDR3 DNA reads TGTGCCAGCAGTGAAGGGTCAAACAGGGATGGCTACACCTTC. Translating gives CASSEGSNRDGYTF.